This is a list of T cell receptor beta chains from one sample in a study of cytomegalovirus exposure and HLA in healthy donors. Method: immunoSEQ multiplex PCR; TCRdb's copy keeps in-frame clones and lacks some. The sample has 250,000 or so clones; 80% to 90% are singletons. Sequencing input: PBMCs. Receptor source: a man between 18 and 35 years old in good health and CMV-seronegative. Each CDR3 is given with its conserved first and last residue. A D gene is named only where the DNA matches it firmly. Clone size appears in some rows only: once, few, many, or a class for an expanded clone.

J gene	V gene	clone size	D gene	CDR3 protein	CDR3 DNA
TRBJ2-2	TRBV9	NA	TRBD2	CASSVLAAGELFF	TGTGCCAGCAGCGTTCTAGCGGCCGGGGAGCTGTTTTTT
TRBJ1-5	TRBV28	NA	NA	CASRVPGLLSSQPQHF	TGTGCCAGCAGAGTACCGGGACTTTTGAGTTCGCAGCCCCAGCATTTT
TRBJ1-1	TRBV4-3	NA	NA	CASSQDRHGNTEAFF	TGCGCCAGCAGCCAAGATAGACACGGGAACACTGAAGCTTTCTTT
TRBJ2-1	TRBV28	NA	TRBD2	CASSLFSGLAGVGEQFF	TGTGCCAGCAGTTTATTTAGTGGGCTAGCGGGAGTAGGTGAGCAGTTCTTC
TRBJ1-5	TRBV19	few	TRBD1	CASSPFWTGRNQPQHF	TGTGCCAGTAGTCCATTCTGGACAGGGCGCAATCAGCCCCAGCATTTT
TRBJ2-5	TRBV7-2	NA	TRBD1	CASSRRQGGQETQYF	TGTGCCAGCAGCCGAAGACAGGGGGGTCAAGAGACCCAGTACTTC
TRBJ1-1	TRBV18	NA	TRBD1	CASSPRDRGWGTEAFF	TGTGCCAGCTCACCCAGGGACAGGGGATGGGGCACTGAAGCTTTCTTT
TRBJ2-7	TRBV6-6	NA	TRBD2	CASSSLAGGPSEQYF	TGTGCCAGCAGTTCCTTAGCGGGGGGGCCGTCCGAGCAGTACTTC
TRBJ2-1	TRBV6-5	NA	TRBD2	CASSFDLAGIDEQFF	TGTGCCAGCAGTTTCGACTTAGCGGGAATCGATGAGCAGTTCTTC
TRBJ1-1	TRBV20-1	NA	NA	CSAREYEEAFF	TGCAGTGCTCGGGAGTATGAGGAAGCTTTCTTT
TRBJ2-3	TRBV7-3	NA	NA	CASSFSGGGTDTQYF	TGTGCCAGCAGCTTTAGCGGAGGTGGCACAGATACGCAGTATTTT
TRBJ1-3	TRBV7-9	NA	TRBD1	CASSSSDRDLF	TGTGCCAGCAGTTCGTCGGACAGGGACCTGTTT
TRBJ2-1	TRBV2	NA	TRBD1	CASSGWTGPYNEQFF	TGTGCCAGCAGTGGGTGGACAGGGCCCTACAATGAGCAGTTCTTC
TRBJ2-7	TRBV7-2	NA	TRBD1	CASSRGQVSSEQYF	TGTGCCAGCAGCCGGGGACAGGTCTCCAGCGAGCAGTACTTC
TRBJ2-1	TRBV7-2	NA	NA	CASSLRGYNEQFF	TGTGCCAGCAGCTTGAGGGGGTACAATGAGCAGTTCTTC
TRBJ1-5	TRBV5-6	NA	NA	CASSFRGVNQPQHF	TGTGCCAGCAGCTTTAGAGGTGTGAATCAGCCCCAGCATTTT
TRBJ1-6	TRBV15	few	NA	CATSKRHGGSPLHF	TGTGCCACCAGCAAACGACACGGAGGTTCACCCCTCCACTTT
TRBJ1-2	TRBV6-1	NA	NA	CASSVSNYGYTF	TGTGCCAGCAGCGTTTCGAACTATGGCTACACCTTC
TRBJ2-2	TRBV4-1	NA	NA	CASSQEGEELFF	TGCGCCAGCAGCCAAGAAGGGGAGGAGCTGTTTTTT
TRBJ2-1	TRBV18	NA	NA	CASLANRAVDNEQFF	TGTGCCAGCTTAGCCAACAGGGCTGTGGACAATGAGCAGTTCTTC
TRBJ2-2	TRBV27	once	NA	CASSLRGVAGELFF	TGTGCCAGCAGTTTACGAGGCGTCGCCGGGGAGCTGTTTTTT
TRBJ2-1	TRBV11-3	NA	NA	CASSYRASSYNEQFF	TGTGCCAGCAGCTACAGGGCGAGCTCCTACAATGAGCAGTTCTTC
TRBJ2-7	TRBV30	few	TRBD2	CAWSMSGRGEQYF	TGTGCCTGGAGTATGAGCGGGAGGGGTGAGCAGTACTTC
TRBJ2-6	TRBV28	NA	NA	CASSSPLYSGANVLTF	TGTGCCAGCAGCTCCCCACTTTACTCTGGGGCCAACGTCCTGACTTTC
TRBJ2-5	TRBV19	NA	TRBD2	CASSMASGGRGTQYF	TGTGCCAGTAGTATGGCTAGCGGGGGCCGGGGAACCCAGTACTTC
TRBJ2-3	TRBV27	NA	NA	CASRVGVSTDTQYF	TGTGCCAGCAGAGTCGGAGTTAGCACAGATACGCAGTATTTT
TRBJ2-1	TRBV2	once	TRBD2	CASKREGLGEQFF	TGTGCCAGCAAGCGGGAGGGCCTAGGTGAGCAGTTCTTC
TRBJ2-3	TRBV5-1	NA	TRBD2	CASKSGGAGDTQYF	TGCGCCAGCAAGAGCGGGGGGGCCGGCGATACGCAGTATTTT
TRBJ2-1	TRBV5-4	NA	NA	CASSFRENYNEQFF	TGTGCCAGCAGCTTCCGGGAGAACTACAATGAGCAGTTCTTC
TRBJ2-3	TRBV5-1	NA	NA	CASSPGTYGTDTQYF	TGCGCCAGCAGCCCTGGGACATACGGCACAGATACGCAGTATTTT